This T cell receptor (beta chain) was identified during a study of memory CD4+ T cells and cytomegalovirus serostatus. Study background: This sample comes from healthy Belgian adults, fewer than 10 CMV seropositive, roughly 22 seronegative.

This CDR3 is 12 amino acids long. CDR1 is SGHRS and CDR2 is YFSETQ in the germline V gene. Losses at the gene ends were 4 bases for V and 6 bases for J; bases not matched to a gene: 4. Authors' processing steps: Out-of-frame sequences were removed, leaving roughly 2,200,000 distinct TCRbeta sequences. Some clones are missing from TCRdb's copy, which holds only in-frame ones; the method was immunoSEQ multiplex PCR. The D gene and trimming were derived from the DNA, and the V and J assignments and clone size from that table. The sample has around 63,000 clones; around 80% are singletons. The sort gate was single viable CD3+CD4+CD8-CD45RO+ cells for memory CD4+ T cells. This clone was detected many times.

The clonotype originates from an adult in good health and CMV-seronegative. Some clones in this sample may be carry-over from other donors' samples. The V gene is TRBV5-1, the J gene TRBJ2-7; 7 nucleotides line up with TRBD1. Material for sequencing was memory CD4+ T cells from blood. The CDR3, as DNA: TGCGCCAGCAGCCCAAGACAGGGCGAGCAGTACTTC. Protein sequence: CASSPRQGEQYF.